Described below is a single TCR beta chain sequence and its context. Its matching antigen is unknown. This sample stems from a study of graft-versus-host responses after intestinal transplantation. At the level of the study: Following induction with anti-thymocyte globulin, all recipients were given tacrolimus and steroids for about 3 years.

Study-wide results and limits: Recipient bone marrow held GvH clones, some seen earlier in ileum or blood.

TCRdb's table, derived via immunoSEQ multiplex PCR, lists solely in-frame clones and lacks some. The table has 93,000 or so clones, 80% to 95% seen once. Trimming cost V 4 bases and J 3 bases, with 6 bases left between them. Germline-derived CDR1 and CDR2 are MNHNS and SASEGT. The CDR3 contains 12 residues. Here the sequenced sample was unstimulated CD8+ T cells sorted from spleen or lymph node cells, taken before intestinal transplant. The chain uses TRBV6-1 and TRBJ1-1; D gene ambiguous. The clonotype was recovered from a human donor who received an intestinal transplant. The CDR3 loop is CASSGDYTEAFF. The DNA of the CDR3 is TGTGCCAGCAGTGGTGACTACACTGAAGCTTTCTTT.